The 3 T cell receptor beta chains in this list originate from one sample, sequenced in a study of T cell repertoires in cytomegalovirus infection. TCRdb analysed the reads with MiXCR anew, one entry per CDR3 protein. The sample has more than 150,000 distinct CDR3 sequences; more than 15% are singletons. Sequencing used CD8+ T cells from PBMCs. The receptor source for this set is a human donor in good health (CMV status not recorded). Some clones in this sample may be carry-over from other donors' samples.

This clonotype was picked up a small number of times. The chain has TRBV27 and TRBJ1-5; TRBD1 might be the D (5 bases). V lost 3 bases to trimming and J lost 3 bases, with 9 bases between them. Germline CDR1 and CDR2: MNHEY and SMNVEV (reference sequence). The CDR3 is made up of 14 amino acids. CDR3 region: CASSLGGVNQPQHF. In nucleotides, the CDR3 is TGTGCCAGCAGTTTGGGGGGGGTCAATCAGCCCCAGCATTTT.

This clonotype was seen a few times. The chain employs TRBV12-3 or TRBV12-4 and TRBJ2-1; 8 nucleotides line up with TRBD2. Unmatched junction bases numbered 6, after V lost 6 bases and J lost 2 bases. The CDR3 length is 15 residues. The DNA for the CDR3 is TGTGCCAGCAGCAAGACTAGCGATCCCTACAATGAGCAGTTCTTC. This translates into CASSKTSDPYNEQFF.

J is TRBJ2-1 and V is TRBV7-6; D may correspond to TRBD1 or TRBD2 (6 bases each). CDR1 is SGHVS and CDR2 is FNYEAQ in the germline V gene. The CDR3 is 16 amino acids. Trimming shortened V by 7 bases and J by 2 bases, and 18 bases separated the two germline ends. This CDR3 reads CASTPGAGRTYNEQFF. In nucleotides, the CDR3 is TGTGCCAGCACCCCGGGGGCAGGGCGGACCTACAATGAGCAGTTCTTC.